This T cell receptor beta chain was recorded in a study of early T cells in non-severe SARS-CoV-2 infection. This clonotype was seen only a few times. Antigen: not known. TCRdb reprocessed the 5' RACE reads via MiXCR and lists one record per CDR3 protein. The sample includes about 27,000 distinct CDR3 sequences, roughly 5.4% of them seen just once. Study-level findings and limits: Anti-spike CD8 responses were favored by VDJdb matching, which missed private and CD4 specificities.

Sequencing used whole blood. The receptor was isolated from an adult who was a healthcare worker with PCR-confirmed SARS-CoV-2 infection or an uninfected control (not recorded which).

In DNA form, the CDR3 reads TGTGCCAGCAGCGACTGGGACCTCTACACCGGGGAGCTGTTTTTT. Translating it yields CASSDWDLYTGELFF. The chain has TRBV7-9 and TRBJ2-2; D assignment may be TRBD1 or TRBD2 (5 bases each). V dropped 5 bases and J dropped 3 bases, with 13 bases sitting between them. Germline CDR1 SEHNR, CDR2 FQNEAQ (reference sequence). This CDR3 contains 15 residues. Together with reference TRBV7-9 and TRBJ2-2, the CDR3 gives the full variable domain: DTGVSQNPRHKITKRGQNVTFRCDPISEHNRLYWYRQTLGQGPEFLTYFQNEAQLEKSRLLSDRFSAERPKGSFSTLEIQRTEQGDSAMYLCASSDWDLYTGELFFGEGSRLTVL.